This T cell receptor (beta chain) was recovered during a study of blood T cells in healthy people across ages. Primed by a sample-barcoded 5' primer and a J-beta primer mix, a second PCR proceeded for 7 to 11 cycles. TCRdb redid the calling of the 5' RACE reads with MiXCR, one entry per CDR3 protein. The table lists fewer than 800,000 distinct CDR3 sequences, about 32% of them singletons. Germline-derived CDR1 and CDR2 are DFQATT and SNEGSKA (reference sequence). V was trimmed by 3 bases and J by 0 bases, leaving 15 bases between them. The CDR3 covers 17 residues. What was sequenced was blood. The TCR originated in an elderly woman in good health. The chain is built from TRBV20-1 and TRBJ1-6; no clear D. This CDR3 is CSARLPGRSSYNSPLHF. As DNA, the CDR3 is TGCAGTGCTAGGCTCCCAGGCCGGAGCTCCTATAATTCACCCCTCCACTTT.